These 20 T cell receptor beta chains share one sample of origin, sequenced in a study of response to subunit inactivated influenza vaccine. MiXCR, run by TCRdb on the RT-PCR reads, gives a single entry per CDR3 protein. The sample has 800,000 to 1,000,000 distinct CDR3 sequences, 20% to 25% seen once. The specimen was PBMCs from blood, collected about 5 days after vaccination. These receptors were obtained from a man aged 50-60 years who received an inactivated influenza vaccine.

Turning to this clonotype: This may come from a read error, since a much larger clone is one base off. This chain links TRBV29-1 with TRBJ2-3; D unresolved. V was shortened by 5 bases and J by 2 bases, with 8 bases between the two germline ends. CDR3 size: 12 residues. The germline V gene has CDR1 SQVTM and CDR2 ANQGSEA. Written as DNA, the CDR3 is TGCAGCGTTAGTCAGTCCACAGATACGCAGTATTTT. Residues: CSVSQSTDTQYF.

This rearrangement joins TRBV9 to TRBJ2-1, with 14 nucleotides matching TRBD2. This CDR3 comprises 15 residues. V was pared by 6 bases and J by 8 bases, with 7 bases of the junction left unmatched. Germline assignment: CDR1 SGDLS and CDR2 YYNGEE. CDR3 protein: CASTLGTSGSYEQFF. CDR3 DNA sequence: TGTGCCAGCACTTTGGGGACTAGCGGGAGCTATGAGCAGTTCTTC.

J is TRBJ2-5 and V is TRBV6-5, with 9 bases lining up with TRBD1. V lost 4 bases, J lost 5 bases, and 17 bases stayed unmatched. Germline-derived CDR1 and CDR2 are MNHEY and SVGAGI. The CDR3 runs to 18 residues. The CDR3 spells CASSLSLSGGTGRETQYF. In DNA, the CDR3 is TGTGCCAGCAGTTTATCCTTATCCGGAGGGACAGGGAGGGAGACCCAGTACTTC.

This clonotype was observed many times. The rearrangement joins TRBV12-3 or TRBV12-4 to TRBJ2-3, with TRBD1 matching over 7 bases. The trim removed 5 bases at V and 0 bases at J, leaving 14 bases unmatched. The CDR3 is 18 amino acids. CDR3 residues: CASSDRDRPTASTDTQYF. In DNA form, the CDR3 reads TGTGCCAGCAGTGACCGGGACAGACCTACCGCTAGCACAGATACGCAGTATTTT.

This clonotype was seen more than once but under ten times. This chain connects TRBV10-3 to TRBJ2-4, with D perhaps matching TRBD2 (6 bases). The CDR3 is 13 residues long. CDR1 ENHRY and CDR2 SYGVKD come from the germline V gene. V was clipped by 6 bases and J by 8 bases, with 14 bases between them. CDR3 sequence: CAISRHGGDIQYF. CDR3 coding DNA: TGTGCCATCAGCCGACATGGAGGGGACATTCAGTACTTC.

The V call is TRBV25-1, the J call TRBJ1-4, with D possibly being TRBD1 (6 bases). Looked up from germline, CDR1 is MGHDK and CDR2 is SYGVNS. Trimming shortened V by 6 bases and J by 8 bases, and 19 bases separated the two germline ends. The CDR3 covers 15 residues. The CDR3 DNA sequence: TGTGCCAGCAGGACCCAGGGAGGGGGGGAAGAAAAACTGTTTTTT. It yields the protein CASRTQGGGEEKLFF.

The chain links TRBV4-2 to TRBJ2-7; 10 nucleotides line up with TRBD2. CDR1 and CDR2 (germline): LGHNA, YNFKEQ. V shed 0 bases and J 3 bases; nucleotides not matched to a gene: 8. The CDR3 extends over 17 amino acids. For the CDR3, the DNA is TGTGCCAGCAGCCAAGAGGTGAGGACTAGCGGTCTCTACGAGCAGTACTTC. It yields the protein CASSQEVRTSGLYEQYF.

Only a few counts were recorded for this clonotype. V gene TRBV27 combines with J gene TRBJ2-7; 8 nucleotides match TRBD2. Germline CDR1 reads MNHEY; CDR2 reads SMNVEV (reference sequence). This CDR3 has 16 amino acids. J lost 1 base, V lost 5 bases, and 10 bases had no gene match. CDR3 loop: CASSLRGLGASYEQYF. The CDR3 DNA reads as TGTGCCAGCAGTCTACGGGGACTAGGAGCTTCCTACGAGCAGTACTTC.

This clonotype has more than one count but fewer than ten. The V and J genes are TRBV27 and TRBJ1-2; 8 positions agree with TRBD1. CDR3 length: 14 residues. CDR1 is MNHEY and CDR2 is SMNVEV in the germline V gene (reference sequence). J lost 7 bases, V lost 5 bases, and 9 bases had no gene match. This chain's CDR3 is CASSPGQVGGGYTF. The CDR3 nucleotides are TGTGCCAGCAGTCCGGGACAGGTTGGGGGTGGCTACACCTTC.

This clonotype was picked up a small number of times. The CDR3 here is CAISVGQFLTYEQYF. The CDR3 DNA reads as TGTGCCATCAGTGTGGGACAATTTTTAACCTACGAGCAGTACTTC. The chain couples TRBV10-3 to TRBJ2-7; the D gene is possibly TRBD1 (6 bases). The CDR3 extends over 15 amino acids. The V end lost 4 bases, the J end lost 2 bases, and 15 bases lay between the germline ends. Germline CDR1 is ENHRY and CDR2 is SYGVKD.

The V gene is TRBV20-1, the J gene TRBJ2-3; perhaps TRBD2 as D (6 bases). The ends were cut back, 6 bases at V and 2 bases at J, with 15 bases in the middle. Germline V gene lookup returns CDR1 DFQATT and CDR2 SNEGSKA (reference sequence). There are 14 residues in the CDR3. This chain's CDR3 is CSATGTLSTDTQYF. The CDR3 DNA sequence: TGCAGTGCCACCGGGACTCTCTCCACAGATACGCAGTATTTT.

This chain connects TRBV5-1 to TRBJ2-5; D gene unclear. The CDR3 sequence is 13 residues long. V lost 4 bases and J 5 bases, leaving 12 bases between the germline ends. Germline loops: CDR1 SGHRS, CDR2 YFSETQ. CDR3 DNA: TGCGCCAGCAGCGTAAACGACGGGGAGACCCAGTACTTC. This sequence encodes CASSVNDGETQYF.

This clonotype showed up just a few times. This chain joins TRBV29-1 and TRBJ2-1; 7 bases agree with TRBD2. The CDR3 runs to 14 residues. The V gene's germline CDR1 is SQVTM and CDR2 ANQGSEA. The V gene end was trimmed by 6 bases and the J gene end by 2 bases; junction bases not matched to a gene: 7. As DNA, the CDR3 is TGCAGCGTCCAACGGACTAGGCCCTACAATGAGCAGTTCTTC. As protein: CSVQRTRPYNEQFF.

The V call is TRBV30, the J call TRBJ2-7; 9 positions match TRBD1. Germline CDR1 reads GTSNPN; CDR2 reads SVGIG (reference sequence). The trim removed 2 bases at V and 7 bases at J, leaving 6 bases unmatched. The CDR3 has 13 residues. This CDR3 is CAWSSQGAGEQYF. In DNA, the CDR3 is TGTGCCTGGAGTTCACAGGGGGCAGGGGAGCAGTACTTC.

The rearrangement joins TRBV7-9 to TRBJ1-5; no firm D call. The V end lost 7 bases, the J end lost 2 bases, and 15 bases lay between the germline ends. Germline V gene sequence: CDR1 SEHNR, CDR2 FQNEAQ (reference sequence). The CDR3 spans 15 residues. The CDR3 region has the DNA TGTGCCAGCACCATGGAAAGGTATGGCAATCAGCCCCAGCATTTT. This encodes CASTMERYGNQPQHF.

This clonotype was counted between two and nine times. The chain has TRBV7-2 and TRBJ1-5, with TRBD1 matching 9 bases. V gave up 2 bases and J gave up 7 bases; unmatched junction bases: 6. The CDR3 totals 15 residues. CDR1 is SGHTA and CDR2 is FQGNSA in the germline V gene. CDR3 in DNA: TGTGCCAGCAGCTTATGGGGACAGGGTATCCAGCCCCAGCATTTT. It codes for CASSLWGQGIQPQHF.

This clonotype was seen more than once but under ten times. The chain links TRBV12-3 or TRBV12-4 to TRBJ1-6, with 10 bases lining up with TRBD1. The CDR3 is 15 amino acids. Unmatched junction bases numbered 5, after V lost 4 bases and J lost 8 bases. CDR3: CASSSPGTGDSPLHF. CDR3 DNA sequence: TGTGCCAGCAGTTCCCCCGGGACAGGGGATTCACCCCTCCACTTT.

This clonotype has just a few counts. The chain joins TRBV7-2 to TRBJ2-7, with TRBD2 identical over 8 bases. With 6 bases clipped from V and 7 bases from J, the junction kept 5 bases outside the gene matches. This CDR3 is 12 amino acids long. The V gene's germline CDR1 is SGHTA and CDR2 FQGNSA. CDR3: CASRRLAREQYF. The CDR3 DNA follows: TGTGCCAGCAGGCGACTAGCGAGGGAGCAGTACTTC.

This CDR3 is CASSPGLAGAGYEQYF. CDR3 DNA sequence: TGTGCCAGCAGCCCCGGGCTAGCGGGAGCTGGTTACGAGCAGTACTTC. The chain recombines TRBV7-3 with TRBJ2-7; 10 bases match TRBD2. CDR1 SGHTA and CDR2 FQGTGA come from the germline V gene. The CDR3 runs 16 residues. Unmatched junction bases numbered 11, after V lost 5 bases and J lost 4 bases.

This clonotype was seen only a few times. The chain couples TRBV5-1 to TRBJ2-1; weak D call: TRBD2 (6 bases). The CDR3 has 18 amino acids. Germline V gene lookup returns CDR1 SGHRS and CDR2 YFSETQ. The germline V and J ends were trimmed by 0 bases and 0 bases, with 16 bases remaining between them. This chain's CDR3 is CASSLGSSGGSSYNEQFF. CDR3 nucleotide sequence: TGCGCCAGCAGCTTGGGTAGTAGCGGAGGGAGCTCCTACAATGAGCAGTTCTTC.